This is a list of T cell receptor beta chains from one sample in a study of tumor and adjacent non-tumor tissue in lung cancer. TCRdb independently ran MiXCR on the multiplex PCR reads; one entry per CDR3 protein. The sample has roughly 90,000 distinct CDR3 sequences, around 80% seen once. Material: distant non-tumor lung tissue. These receptors were obtained from a woman aged 50 to 65 with non-small cell lung cancer. CDR3s include the opening cysteine and the closing phenylalanine or tryptophan. Fields, in order: clone size, V gene, J gene, D gene, CDR3 length, CDR3 DNA, CDR3 protein. D genes are given only for firm matches. A row's size may be missing; if present it is once, few, many or a size class.

clone size: many
V gene: TRBV5-6
J gene: TRBJ2-5
D gene: NA
CDR3 length: 14
CDR3 DNA: TGTGCCAGCAGCTTGTTGGTAGAGGTGGAGACCCAGTACTTC
CDR3 protein: CASSLLVEVETQYF

clone size: NA
V gene: TRBV6-1
J gene: TRBJ1-1
D gene: NA
CDR3 length: 16
CDR3 DNA: TGTATCAGCAGTGACCGCTGGGAAAGGGTGAACACTGAAGCTTTCTTT
CDR3 protein: CISSDRWERVNTEAFF

clone size: few
V gene: TRBV4-2
J gene: TRBJ2-7
D gene: NA
CDR3 length: 17
CDR3 DNA: TGCGCCAGCAGCCAAGAGGGGGGGGCATACCAAACCTACGAGCTGTACTTC
CDR3 protein: CASSQEGGAYQTYELYF

clone size: NA
V gene: TRBV12-3/TRBV12-4
J gene: TRBJ2-4
D gene: NA
CDR3 length: 15
CDR3 DNA: TGTGTCAGCAGTTTAGGAGCGGTAGAGGGAGCGCCAATTTACTTC
CDR3 protein: CVSSLGAVEGAPIYF

clone size: NA
V gene: TRBV5-1
J gene: TRBJ2-7
D gene: TRBD2
CDR3 length: 14
CDR3 DNA: TGCGCCAGCAGCATACGACTAGCGGGAAGCGAGGAGTACTTC
CDR3 protein: CASSIRLAGSEEYF

clone size: NA
V gene: TRBV29-1
J gene: TRBJ1-3
D gene: NA
CDR3 length: 16
CDR3 DNA: TGCAGCGTTGAAAGCTCAGGCAGTGACAGTGAAAACACCATATATTTT
CDR3 protein: CSVESSGSDSENTIYF

clone size: many
V gene: TRBV6-2/TRBV6-3
J gene: TRBJ2-7
D gene: TRBD2
CDR3 length: 14
CDR3 DNA: TGTGCCGGCAGTTCAGCGGGAGATTCCTACGAGCAGTACTTC
CDR3 protein: CAGSSAGDSYEQYF

clone size: once
V gene: TRBV4-1
J gene: TRBJ2-3
D gene: TRBD2
CDR3 length: 19
CDR3 DNA: TGCGCCAGCAGTCCTATCAAATCCGGGACTAGCGGTAGGACAGATACGCAGTATTTT
CDR3 protein: CASSPIKSGTSGRTDTQYF

clone size: NA
V gene: TRBV29-1
J gene: TRBJ1-1
D gene: NA
CDR3 length: 11
CDR3 DNA: TGCAGCGTCGTGGAGGCCGGTGAAGCTTTCTTT
CDR3 protein: CSVVEAGEAFF

clone size: NA
V gene: TRBV4-1
J gene: TRBJ2-3
D gene: TRBD2
CDR3 length: 16
CDR3 DNA: TGCGCCAGCAGCCAAGTTGGCGGGAGGGTCCCAGATACGCAGTATTTT
CDR3 protein: CASSQVGGRVPDTQYF

clone size: NA
V gene: TRBV6-2/TRBV6-3
J gene: TRBJ2-1
D gene: TRBD1
CDR3 length: 15
CDR3 DNA: TGTGCCAGCAGGGGGACAGTAGGCTCCTACAATAAGCAGTTCTTC
CDR3 protein: CASRGTVGSYNKQFF

clone size: many
V gene: TRBV20-1
J gene: TRBJ2-1
D gene: NA
CDR3 length: 13
CDR3 DNA: TGCAGTGCTAGAGTGAACCTCTACAATGAGCAGTTCTTC
CDR3 protein: CSARVNLYNEQFF

clone size: NA
V gene: TRBV6-2/TRBV6-3
J gene: TRBJ2-7
D gene: NA
CDR3 length: 13
CDR3 DNA: TGTGTCAGCACCTTCGGGTCTTACTACGAGCAGTACTTC
CDR3 protein: CVSTFGSYYEQYF

clone size: NA
V gene: TRBV11-1
J gene: TRBJ2-1
D gene: NA
CDR3 length: 13
CDR3 DNA: TGTGCCAGCAGATCCGCGGACTACAATGGGCAGTTCTTC
CDR3 protein: CASRSADYNGQFF

clone size: NA
V gene: TRBV7-9
J gene: TRBJ2-3
D gene: TRBD2
CDR3 length: 19
CDR3 DNA: TGTGCCAGCAGCTTTCCGACTAGCGGGGGCGGCGGGCGCACAGATACGCAGTTTTTT
CDR3 protein: CASSFPTSGGGGRTDTQFF

clone size: many
V gene: TRBV28
J gene: TRBJ2-7
D gene: TRBD1
CDR3 length: 15
CDR3 DNA: TGTGCCAGCAGTCCGCGGGACAGGGCTAGGTACGAGCAGTACTTC
CDR3 protein: CASSPRDRARYEQYF

clone size: NA
V gene: TRBV28
J gene: TRBJ2-7
D gene: NA
CDR3 length: 12
CDR3 DNA: TGTGCCAGCGGTTCCCCGGGCTTTCGGCAGTACTTC
CDR3 protein: CASGSPGFRQYF

clone size: NA
V gene: TRBV28
J gene: TRBJ2-3
D gene: NA
CDR3 length: 15
CDR3 DNA: TGTGCCAGCAGTCCCCCCGGGACCCGCACAGATACGCAGTATTTT
CDR3 protein: CASSPPGTRTDTQYF

clone size: NA
V gene: TRBV11-2
J gene: TRBJ2-7
D gene: NA
CDR3 length: 12
CDR3 DNA: TGTACCAGCAGCTTAAGCAGCGGTGAGCGGTACTTC
CDR3 protein: CTSSLSSGERYF

clone size: NA
V gene: TRBV28
J gene: TRBJ2-3
D gene: NA
CDR3 length: 14
CDR3 DNA: TGTGACAGCAGAATCGATAGGACCACAGATACGCAGTATTTT
CDR3 protein: CDSRIDRTTDTQYF

clone size: NA
V gene: TRBV10-2
J gene: TRBJ1-6
D gene: NA
CDR3 length: 16
CDR3 DNA: TGCGCCAGCAGTGAGTCCGAGGTGTCGCGTAGTTCACCCCCCCACTTT
CDR3 protein: CASSESEVSRSSPPHF

clone size: once
V gene: TRBV12-3/TRBV12-4
J gene: TRBJ2-7
D gene: TRBD1
CDR3 length: 12
CDR3 DNA: TGTGCCAACAGGGGACAGGTTTACGAGCAGTACTTC
CDR3 protein: CANRGQVYEQYF

clone size: NA
V gene: TRBV6-5
J gene: TRBJ2-1
D gene: TRBD1
CDR3 length: 14
CDR3 DNA: TGTGCCAGCAATGACAGGGAGTCCTACAATGAGCAGTTCTTC
CDR3 protein: CASNDRESYNEQFF

clone size: NA
V gene: TRBV4-2
J gene: TRBJ1-1
D gene: NA
CDR3 length: 16
CDR3 DNA: TGCGCCAGCAGCCAAGAGGTTTCCGGGGGACACACTGAAGCTTTCTTT
CDR3 protein: CASSQEVSGGHTEAFF

clone size: once
V gene: TRBV6-1
J gene: TRBJ1-4
D gene: NA
CDR3 length: 14
CDR3 DNA: TGTGCCAGCAGTGTTGGAGGTCTTAATGAAAGACTGTTTTTT
CDR3 protein: CASSVGGLNERLFF

clone size: many
V gene: TRBV29-1
J gene: TRBJ2-5
D gene: NA
CDR3 length: 11
CDR3 DNA: TGCAGCGGTGGACGGCAAGAGACCCAGTACTTC
CDR3 protein: CSGGRQETQYF

clone size: NA
V gene: TRBV4-2
J gene: TRBJ1-1
D gene: NA
CDR3 length: 17
CDR3 DNA: TGTGTCAGCAGCCAAGAACCCCTTGGGTCTCTGAACACTGAAGCTTTCTTT
CDR3 protein: CVSSQEPLGSLNTEAFF

clone size: NA
V gene: TRBV6-2/TRBV6-3
J gene: TRBJ2-5
D gene: TRBD2
CDR3 length: 14
CDR3 DNA: TGTGCCAGCAGAGAGCGGGGAGAGGAAGAGACCCAGTACTTC
CDR3 protein: CASRERGEEETQYF